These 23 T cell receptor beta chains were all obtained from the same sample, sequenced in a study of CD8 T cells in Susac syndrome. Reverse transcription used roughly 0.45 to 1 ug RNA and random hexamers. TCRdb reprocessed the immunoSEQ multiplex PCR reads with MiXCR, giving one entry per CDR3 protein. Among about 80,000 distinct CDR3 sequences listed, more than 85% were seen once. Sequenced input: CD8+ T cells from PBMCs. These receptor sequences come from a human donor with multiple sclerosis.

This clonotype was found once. CDR3 amino acids: CATLRLGRNTEAFF. The CDR3 DNA sequence: TGTGCCACACTGAGGCTCGGAAGGAACACTGAAGCTTTCTTT. The J gene is TRBJ1-1, the V gene TRBV28; D is undetermined. Germline values: CDR1 MDHEN, CDR2 SYDVKM. CDR3 length: 14 amino acids. With 10 bases removed from V and 1 base from J, the gap between germline ends came to 16 bases.

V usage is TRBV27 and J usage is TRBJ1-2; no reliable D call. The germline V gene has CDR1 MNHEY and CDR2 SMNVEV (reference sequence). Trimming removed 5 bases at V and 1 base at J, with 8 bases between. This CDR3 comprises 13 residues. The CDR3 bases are TGTGCCAGCAGTCCCGGGATTAACTATGGCTACACCTTC. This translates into CASSPGINYGYTF.

CDR3 DNA sequence: TGTGCCAGCAGTGAAGTAGCGGGGGGCACAGATACGCAGTATTTT. It yields the protein CASSEVAGGTDTQYF. The chain carries TRBV6-1 and TRBJ2-3; 9 bases line up with TRBD2. Germline CDR1 is MNHNS and CDR2 is SASEGT. This CDR3 is 15 amino acids long. The junction had 0 bases not matched to a gene; V was cut back by 1 base and J by 1 base.

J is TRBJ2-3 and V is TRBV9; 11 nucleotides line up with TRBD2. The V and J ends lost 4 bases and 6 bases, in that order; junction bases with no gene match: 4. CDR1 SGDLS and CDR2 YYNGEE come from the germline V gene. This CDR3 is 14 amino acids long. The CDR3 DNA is TGTGCCAGCAGCCCTAGCGGGGGGAAGGATACGCAGTATTTT. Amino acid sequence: CASSPSGGKDTQYF.

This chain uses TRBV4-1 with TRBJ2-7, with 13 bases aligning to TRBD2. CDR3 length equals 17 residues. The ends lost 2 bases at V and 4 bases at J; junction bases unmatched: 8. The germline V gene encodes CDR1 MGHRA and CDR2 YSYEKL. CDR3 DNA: TGCGCCAGCAGCCAACAGACCGGACTAGCGGGAGTATACGAGCAGTACTTC. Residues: CASSQQTGLAGVYEQYF.

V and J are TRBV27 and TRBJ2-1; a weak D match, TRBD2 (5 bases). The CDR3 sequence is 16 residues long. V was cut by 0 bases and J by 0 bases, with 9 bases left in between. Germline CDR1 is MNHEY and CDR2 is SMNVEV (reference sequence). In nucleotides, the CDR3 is TGTGCCAGCAGTTTATCCAGCACTAGCTCCTACAATGAGCAGTTCTTC. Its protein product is CASSLSSTSSYNEQFF.

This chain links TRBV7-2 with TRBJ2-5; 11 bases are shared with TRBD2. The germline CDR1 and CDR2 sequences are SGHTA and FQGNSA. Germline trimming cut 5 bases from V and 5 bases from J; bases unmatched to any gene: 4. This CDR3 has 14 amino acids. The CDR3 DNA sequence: TGTGCCAGCAGCACCCTAGCGGGAGGTGAGACCCAGTACTTC. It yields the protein CASSTLAGGETQYF.

CDR3 DNA sequence: TGTGCCAGCAGCGCCAACAACAATGAGCAGTTCTTC. Translation: CASSANNNEQFF. V is TRBV9 and J is TRBJ2-1; D not certain. The CDR3 sequence is 12 residues long. Trimming removed 3 bases from V and 5 bases from J, with 6 bases in between. Germline V lookup: CDR1 SGDLS, CDR2 YYNGEE.

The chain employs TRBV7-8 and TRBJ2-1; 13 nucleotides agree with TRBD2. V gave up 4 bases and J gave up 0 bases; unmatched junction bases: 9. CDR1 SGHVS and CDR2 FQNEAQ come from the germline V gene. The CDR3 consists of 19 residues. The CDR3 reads CASSSRLAGGPYSYNEQFF. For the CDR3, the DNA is TGTGCCAGCAGCTCGAGACTAGCGGGGGGCCCTTACTCCTACAATGAGCAGTTCTTC.

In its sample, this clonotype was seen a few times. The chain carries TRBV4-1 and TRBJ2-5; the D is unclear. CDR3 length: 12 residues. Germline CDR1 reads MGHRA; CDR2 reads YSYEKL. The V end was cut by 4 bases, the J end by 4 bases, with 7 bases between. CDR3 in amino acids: CASSLVGETQYF. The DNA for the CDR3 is TGCGCCAGCAGCCTAGTGGGAGAGACCCAGTACTTC.

CDR3 sequence reads: CASGGGYNTDTQYF. The CDR3 coding sequence is TGCGCCAGCGGCGGGGGCTACAACACAGATACGCAGTATTTT. The gene calls are TRBV5-1 and TRBJ2-3, with D maybe TRBD2 (7 bases). The CDR3 is made up of 14 amino acids. Trimming removed 7 bases from V and 2 bases from J, with 14 bases in between. Germline-derived CDR1 and CDR2 are SGHRS and YFSETQ.

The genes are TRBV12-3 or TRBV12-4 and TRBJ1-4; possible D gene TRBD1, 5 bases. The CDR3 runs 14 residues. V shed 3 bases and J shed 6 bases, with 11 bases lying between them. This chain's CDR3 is CASSLARGYEKLFF. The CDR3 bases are TGTGCCAGCAGTTTGGCGAGGGGTTATGAAAAACTGTTTTTT.

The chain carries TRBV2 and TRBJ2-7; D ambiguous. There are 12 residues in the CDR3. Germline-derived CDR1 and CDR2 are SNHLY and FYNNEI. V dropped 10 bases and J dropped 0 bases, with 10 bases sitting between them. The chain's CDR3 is CAIGRLSYEQYF. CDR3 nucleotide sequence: TGTGCCATCGGACGTCTCTCCTACGAGCAGTACTTC.

CDR3 bases: TGTGCCAGCAGCTGGACACTCCAGGAGCAGTACTTC. Translating it yields CASSWTLQEQYF. This chain links TRBV5-6 with TRBJ2-7; tentative D call: TRBD1 (5 bases). The V gene lost 3 bases and the J gene lost 7 bases, with 11 bases spanning the gap. Germline assignment: CDR1 SGHDT and CDR2 YYEEEE. The CDR3 loop spans 12 amino acids.

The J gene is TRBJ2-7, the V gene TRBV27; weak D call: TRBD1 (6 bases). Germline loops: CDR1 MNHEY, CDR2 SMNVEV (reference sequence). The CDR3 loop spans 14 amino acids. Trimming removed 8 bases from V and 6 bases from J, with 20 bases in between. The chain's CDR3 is CASGPGAGVGEQYF. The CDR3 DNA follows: TGTGCCAGCGGCCCCGGGGCAGGGGTGGGCGAGCAGTACTTC.

Written as DNA, the CDR3 is TGCAGTGCTAACCGACAGGGGAGTGTCGGCTATGGCTACACCTTC. This translates into CSANRQGSVGYGYTF. The chain has TRBV20-1 and TRBJ1-2; the match to TRBD1 covers 8 bases. V was pared by 4 bases and J by 4 bases, with 11 bases of the junction left unmatched. CDR3 length: 15 residues. Germline V gene sequence: CDR1 DFQATT, CDR2 SNEGSKA (reference sequence).

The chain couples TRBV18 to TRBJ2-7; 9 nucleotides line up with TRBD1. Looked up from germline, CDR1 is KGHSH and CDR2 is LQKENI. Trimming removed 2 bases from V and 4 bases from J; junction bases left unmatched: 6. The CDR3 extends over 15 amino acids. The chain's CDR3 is CASSPEDRGMYEQYF. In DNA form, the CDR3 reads TGTGCCAGCTCACCAGAAGACAGGGGGATGTACGAGCAGTACTTC.

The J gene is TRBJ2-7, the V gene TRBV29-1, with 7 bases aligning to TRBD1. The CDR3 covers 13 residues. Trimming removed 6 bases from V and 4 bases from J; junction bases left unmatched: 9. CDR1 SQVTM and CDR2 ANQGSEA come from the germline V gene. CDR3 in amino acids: CSVSRDSPYEQYF. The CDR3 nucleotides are TGCAGCGTCTCAAGGGACAGCCCGTACGAGCAGTACTTC.

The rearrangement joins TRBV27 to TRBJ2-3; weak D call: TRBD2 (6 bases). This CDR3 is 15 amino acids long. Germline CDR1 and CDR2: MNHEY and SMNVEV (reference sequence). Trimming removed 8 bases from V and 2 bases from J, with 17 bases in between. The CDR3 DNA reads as TGTGCCAGCGGCTTTTGGGGAGGAATCACAGATACGCAGTATTTT. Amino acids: CASGFWGGITDTQYF.

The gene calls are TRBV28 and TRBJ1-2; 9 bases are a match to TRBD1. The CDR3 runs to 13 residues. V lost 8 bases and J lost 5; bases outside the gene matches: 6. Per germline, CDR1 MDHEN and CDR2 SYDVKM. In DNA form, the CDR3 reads TGTGCCAGCTGGGACAGGGTCGTATATGGCTACACCTTC. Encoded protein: CASWDRVVYGYTF.

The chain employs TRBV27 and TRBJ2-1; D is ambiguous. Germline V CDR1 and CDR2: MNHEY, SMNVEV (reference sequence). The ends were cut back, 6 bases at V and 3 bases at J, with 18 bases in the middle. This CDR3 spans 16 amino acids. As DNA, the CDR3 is TGTGCCAGCAGGCCCCTAACCCCTTTGGTCTACAATGAGCAGTTCTTC. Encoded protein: CASRPLTPLVYNEQFF.

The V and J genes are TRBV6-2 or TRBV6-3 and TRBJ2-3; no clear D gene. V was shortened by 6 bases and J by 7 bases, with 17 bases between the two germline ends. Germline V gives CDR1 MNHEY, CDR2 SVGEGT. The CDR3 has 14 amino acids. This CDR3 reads CASSLTNSPNTQYF. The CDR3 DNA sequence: TGTGCCAGCAGCTTAACCAACTCTCCAAATACGCAGTATTTT.

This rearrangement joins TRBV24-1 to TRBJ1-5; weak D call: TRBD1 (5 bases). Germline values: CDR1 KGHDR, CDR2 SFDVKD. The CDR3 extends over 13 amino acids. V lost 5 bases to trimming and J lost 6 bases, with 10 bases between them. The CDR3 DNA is TGTGCCACCAGTGCGCAGGGTTCTCAGCCCCAGCATTTT. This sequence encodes CATSAQGSQPQHF.